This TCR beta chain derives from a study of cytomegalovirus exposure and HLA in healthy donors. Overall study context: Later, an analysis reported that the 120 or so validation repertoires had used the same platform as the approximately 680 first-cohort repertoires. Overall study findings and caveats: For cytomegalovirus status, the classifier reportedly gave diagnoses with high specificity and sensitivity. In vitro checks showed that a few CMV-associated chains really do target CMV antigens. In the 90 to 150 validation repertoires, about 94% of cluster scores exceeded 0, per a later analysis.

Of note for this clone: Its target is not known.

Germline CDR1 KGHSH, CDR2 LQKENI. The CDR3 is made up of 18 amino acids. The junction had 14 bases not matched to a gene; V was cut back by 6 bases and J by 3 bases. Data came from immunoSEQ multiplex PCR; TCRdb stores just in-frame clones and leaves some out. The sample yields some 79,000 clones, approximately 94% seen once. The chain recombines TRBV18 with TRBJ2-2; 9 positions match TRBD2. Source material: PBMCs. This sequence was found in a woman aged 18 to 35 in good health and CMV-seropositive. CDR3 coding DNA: TGTGCCAGCTCGCTAACCTTCATGACTAGCGGATACACCGGGGAGCTGTTTTTT. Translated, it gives CASSLTFMTSGYTGELFF.